A selection of T cell receptor beta chains follows, all from one sample in a study of T cells in Graves' hyperthyroidism and ophthalmopathy. TCRdb ran MiXCR on the multiplex PCR reads and lists one entry per CDR3 protein. The sample gives approximately 520,000 distinct CDR3 sequences, about 20% of which show up once; around a quarter is in the top ten. Sequencing was done on a sample of blood. The receptors shown here come from a man aged 18 to 35 with Graves' hyperthyroidism. Both conserved end residues are part of each CDR3. The D gene is left open where the match is weak. For some rows the clone size is stated as once, few or many, or as a class when expanded; others skip it.

CDR3 length,clone size,J gene,V gene,D gene,CDR3 protein,CDR3 DNA
14,many,TRBJ1-2,TRBV6-5,-,CATELLTGGYGYTF,TGTGCCACCGAGCTCTTGACAGGAGGATATGGCTACACCTTC
14,-,TRBJ1-5,TRBV2,-,CASSETGPKGPQHF,TGTGCCAGCAGTGAAACAGGGCCCAAGGGCCCCCAGCATTTT
15,-,TRBJ2-5,TRBV7-2,-,CASTLGGPGWETQYF,TGTGCCAGCACCCTAGGGGGACCCGGTTGGGAGACCCAGTACTTC
16,many,TRBJ1-3,TRBV12-3/TRBV12-4,-,CASSPNPFLYGNTIYF,TGTGCCAGCAGTCCGAACCCCTTTCTGTATGGAAACACCATATATTTT
15,many,TRBJ1-5,TRBV6-1,TRBD1,CASSEATGGRQPQHF,TGTGCCAGCAGTGAAGCAACAGGGGGCCGTCAGCCCCAGCATTTT
17,few,TRBJ1-3,TRBV28,TRBD1,CASSPIYRGDSGNTIYF,TGTGCCAGCAGTCCGATATACAGGGGAGACTCTGGAAACACCATATATTTT
14,many,TRBJ1-1,TRBV28,-,CASSILRTNTEAFF,TGTGCCAGCAGTATATTGCGTACGAACACTGAAGCTTTCTTT
16,-,TRBJ2-5,TRBV28,TRBD1,CASSLIPGTGLETQYF,TGTGCCAGCAGTTTAATCCCCGGGACAGGGCTGGAGACCCAGTACTTC
15,many,TRBJ1-1,TRBV19,TRBD1,CASETDRGRRGEAFF,TGTGCCAGTGAAACCGACAGGGGGAGACGCGGTGAAGCTTTCTTT
15,many,TRBJ2-5,TRBV5-6,-,CASSLAAGQQETQYF,TGTGCCAGCAGCTTGGCCGCTGGACAGCAAGAGACCCAGTACTTC
16,many,TRBJ1-1,TRBV12-3/TRBV12-4,TRBD1,CASSPLDRGVWTEAFF,TGTGCCAGCAGCCCCCTCGACAGGGGGGTTTGGACTGAAGCTTTCTTT
12,many,TRBJ2-5,TRBV6-2/TRBV6-3,-,CASSPRMETQYF,TGTGCCAGCAGCCCACGAATGGAGACCCAGTACTTC
17,few,TRBJ1-3,TRBV11-1,-,CASSLSARSPSGNTIYF,TGTGCCAGCAGCTTGTCGGCGCGGAGCCCCTCTGGAAACACCATATATTTT